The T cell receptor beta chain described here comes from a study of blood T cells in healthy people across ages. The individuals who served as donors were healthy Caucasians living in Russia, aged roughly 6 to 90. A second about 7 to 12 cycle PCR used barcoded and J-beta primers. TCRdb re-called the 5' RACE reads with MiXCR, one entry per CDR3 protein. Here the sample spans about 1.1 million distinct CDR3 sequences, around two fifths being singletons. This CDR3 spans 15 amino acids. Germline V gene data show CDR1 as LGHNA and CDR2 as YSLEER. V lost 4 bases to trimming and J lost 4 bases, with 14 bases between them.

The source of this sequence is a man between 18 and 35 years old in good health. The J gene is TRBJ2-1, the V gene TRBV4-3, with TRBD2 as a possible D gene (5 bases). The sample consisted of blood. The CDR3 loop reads CASSRERVVYNEQFF. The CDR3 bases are TGCGCCAGCAGCCGAGAGAGGGTAGTTTACAATGAGCAGTTCTTC.